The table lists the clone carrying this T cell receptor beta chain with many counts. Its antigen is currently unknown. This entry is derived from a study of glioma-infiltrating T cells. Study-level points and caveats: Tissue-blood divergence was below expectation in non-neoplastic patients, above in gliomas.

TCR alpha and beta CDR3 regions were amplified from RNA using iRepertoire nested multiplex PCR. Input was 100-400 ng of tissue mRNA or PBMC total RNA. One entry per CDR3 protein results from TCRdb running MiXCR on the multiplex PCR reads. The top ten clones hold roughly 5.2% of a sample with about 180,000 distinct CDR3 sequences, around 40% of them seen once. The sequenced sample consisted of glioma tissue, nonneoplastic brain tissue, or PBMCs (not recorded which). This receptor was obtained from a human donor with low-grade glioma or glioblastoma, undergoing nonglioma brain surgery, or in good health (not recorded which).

The CDR3 DNA reads TGCAGTGCTAGAGGAGTAGTGGAGACCCAGTACTTC. Its translation: CSARGVVETQYF. The rearrangement uses TRBV20-1 and TRBJ2-5; D is unresolved. Trimming stripped 1 base from V and 5 bases from J, with 8 bases between. The CDR3 has 12 residues. Germline V gives CDR1 DFQATT, CDR2 SNEGSKA (reference sequence).